One and the same sample provided the 21 T cell receptor beta chains below, sequenced in a study of T cell repertoires in cytomegalovirus infection. Their specific antigens are unknown. TCRdb fed the reads into MiXCR, producing one record per CDR3 protein. The table has 450,000 to 600,000 distinct CDR3 sequences, under 55% seen once. The sample in question was cultured PBMCs, obtained from culture after CMV antigen stimulation. Receptor source: a human donor in good health (CMV status not recorded). Some clones in this sample may be carry-over from other donors' samples.

This chain joins TRBV6-5 and TRBJ2-3; maybe TRBD1 (6 bases). The germline V gene has CDR1 MNHEY and CDR2 SVGAGI. This CDR3 has 14 amino acids. V lost 2 bases, J lost 3 bases, and 9 bases lay in between. The CDR3 DNA reads as TGTGCCAGCAGTTACGGGCAGGGGACAGATACGCAGTATTTT. This translates into CASSYGQGTDTQYF.

Turning to this clonotype: Mismatch with germline at one junction end may stem from a read error. The chain has TRBV6-6 and TRBJ2-4, with D possibly being TRBD1 or TRBD2 (5 bases each). CDR3 length: 16 residues. Germline values: CDR1 MNHNY, CDR2 SVGAGI (reference sequence). CDR3 protein: CASSDPGRLAKSIQYF. CDR3 coding DNA: TGTGCCAGCAGTGACCCGGGACGGCTAGCCAAAAGCATTCAGTACTTC.

The table lists this clonotype with a few counts. The chain uses TRBV6-2 or TRBV6-3 and TRBJ2-1, with 14 bases matching TRBD2. Germline trimming cut 2 bases from V and 9 bases from J; bases unmatched to any gene: 9. In germline, CDR1 is MNHEY, CDR2 SVGEGT. The CDR3 is made up of 17 amino acids. For the CDR3, the DNA is TGTGCCAGCAGTTACGCGAGCGGGACTAGCGGGAGAGGTGAGCAGTTCTTC. It is translated as CASSYASGTSGRGEQFF.

V and J are TRBV20-1 and TRBJ1-3; no clear D gene. The CDR3 length is 14 residues. V was trimmed by 3 bases and J by 2 bases, leaving 11 bases between them. Germline V gene sequence: CDR1 DFQATT, CDR2 SNEGSKA (reference sequence). The CDR3 region is CSASEGEAGNTIYF. The CDR3 region has the DNA TGCAGTGCTAGTGAGGGAGAGGCTGGAAACACCATATATTTT.

This clonotype turned up a few times. The chain combines TRBV5-4 with TRBJ2-1; no definite D call. V was cut by 5 bases and J by 8 bases, with 17 bases left in between. The CDR3 contains 14 residues. CDR1 is SGHNT, CDR2 YYREEE, per germline (reference sequence). DNA for the CDR3: TGTGCCAGCAGTTCCCACTTGCCCCGCGATGAGCAGTTCTTC. Protein sequence: CASSSHLPRDEQFF. The full variable domain, in which reference TRBV5-4 and TRBJ2-1 provide the parts outside the CDR3, is ETGVTQSPTHLIKTRGQQVTLRCSSQSGHNTVSWYQQALGQGPQFIFQYYREEENGRGNFPPRFSGLQFPNYSSELNVNALELDDSALYLCASSSHLPRDEQFFGPGTRLTVL.

The chain carries TRBV11-2 and TRBJ2-2; 9 bases are a match to TRBD2. The CDR3 length is 15 residues. Germline V gives CDR1 SGHAT, CDR2 FQNNGV. Trimming took 6 bases from V and 4 from J; bases not matched to a gene: 6. CDR3 in DNA: TGTGCCAGCAGGAGGAGAGCGGGAGGCACCGGGGAGCTGTTTTTT. Amino acids: CASRRRAGGTGELFF.

This clonotype was detected only a few times. The chain couples TRBV7-2 to TRBJ2-7; 10 bases are shared with TRBD2. The length of the CDR3 is 17 residues. Unmatched junction bases numbered 10, after V lost 3 bases and J lost 2 bases. The germline V gene has CDR1 SGHTA and CDR2 FQGNSA. In nucleotides, the CDR3 is TGTGCCAGCAGCTTTGCCGGGACTAGCGCTTCTCCCTACGAGCAGTACTTC. It is translated as CASSFAGTSASPYEQYF.

The V call is TRBV10-3, the J call TRBJ1-4; D call uncertain. In germline, CDR1 is ENHRY, CDR2 SYGVKD. V was shortened by 2 bases and J by 4 bases, with 8 bases between the two germline ends. CDR3 length: 14 residues. CDR3 sequence reads: CAISERADNEKLFF. CDR3 nucleotide sequence: TGTGCCATCAGTGAGAGGGCAGATAATGAAAAACTGTTTTTT.

This chain links TRBV6-1 with TRBJ2-5, with 7 bases that match TRBD1. J gave up 5 bases and V 4 bases, and 4 bases lay outside the gene matches. The germline CDR1 and CDR2 sequences are MNHNS and SASEGT. The CDR3 runs to 13 residues. This CDR3 reads CASSADREETQYF. The CDR3 DNA sequence: TGTGCCAGCAGTGCCGACAGGGAGGAGACCCAGTACTTC.

Many counts were recorded for this clonotype. This chain joins TRBV7-2 and TRBJ1-3; 7 bases match TRBD1. The length of the CDR3 is 19 residues. The germline V gene encodes CDR1 SGHTA and CDR2 FQGNSA. V shed 1 base and J 0 bases; nucleotides not matched to a gene: 12. CDR3 in DNA: TGTGCCAGCAGCTTAGTTTGGTGGGGACAGCCTCGCTCTGGAAACACCATATATTTT. Amino acid sequence: CASSLVWWGQPRSGNTIYF.

This clonotype was recorded a few times. V gene TRBV20-1 combines with J gene TRBJ1-1; D might be TRBD1 (5 bases). Germline loops: CDR1 DFQATT, CDR2 SNEGSKA (reference sequence). V was clipped by 5 bases and J by 4 bases, with 17 bases between them. The CDR3 contains 14 residues. CDR3 in amino acids: CSAQGEGQGTEAFF. In DNA, the CDR3 is TGCAGTGCTCAGGGAGAGGGGCAGGGCACTGAAGCTTTCTTT.

This clonotype was recorded at least ten times. This chain joins TRBV7-8 and TRBJ2-3; D unclear. The ends were cut back, 2 bases at V and 4 bases at J, with 4 bases in the middle. The CDR3 loop spans 12 amino acids. Germline V CDR1 and CDR2: SGHVS, FQNEAQ. The DNA for the CDR3 is TGTGCCAGCAGCTTACCCTCAGATACGCAGTATTTT. Translating it yields CASSLPSDTQYF.

The rearrangement joins TRBV5-1 to TRBJ2-7; 11 bases are shared with TRBD2. The J segment lost 2 bases and the V segment lost 3 bases, leaving 4 bases of the junction unmatched. CDR3 length: 15 amino acids. In germline, CDR1 is SGHRS, CDR2 YFSETQ. This CDR3 reads CASSYASGRPYEQYF. The CDR3 nucleotides read TGCGCCAGCAGCTACGCTAGCGGGAGGCCCTACGAGCAGTACTTC.

The sample holds a few counts of this clonotype. CDR3 protein: CASSLEVGGTGPGGYTF. The DNA for the CDR3 is TGTGCCAGCAGTTTGGAAGTTGGGGGGACGGGGCCGGGAGGCTACACCTTC. The chain combines TRBV6-5 with TRBJ1-2; tentative D call: TRBD1 (5 bases). This CDR3 has 17 amino acids. Germline V gives CDR1 MNHEY, CDR2 SVGAGI. Trimming took 4 bases from V and 8 from J, leaving 26 bases between them.

The V gene is TRBV7-2, the J gene TRBJ2-5; 11 bases are shared with TRBD2. With V trimmed by 5 bases and J by 7 bases, 6 bases remained unmatched. The CDR3 consists of 14 residues. From germline, CDR1 is SGHTA and CDR2 FQGNSA. Written as DNA, the CDR3 is TGTGCCAGCAGCCCAACTAGCGGGGGCATGACCCAGTACTTC. Translating gives CASSPTSGGMTQYF.

The J gene is TRBJ2-3, the V gene TRBV5-1; D remains unclear. The V gene's germline CDR1 is SGHRS and CDR2 YFSETQ. With 4 bases removed from V and 5 bases from J, the gap between germline ends came to 29 bases. CDR3 size: 19 residues. In nucleotides, the CDR3 is TGCGCCAGCAGCCCTCGAACTAACTCCCCTTTTCGGTGGCAAGATACGCAGTATTTT. Its translation: CASSPRTNSPFRWQDTQYF.

The V and J genes are TRBV7-8 and TRBJ2-1; TRBD2 might be the D (7 bases). Between the trimmed V and J ends, which lost 5 bases and 4 bases, there was a span of 18 bases. Germline V lookup: CDR1 SGHVS, CDR2 FQNEAQ. The CDR3 loop spans 16 amino acids. The CDR3: CASSTTARGAYNEQFF. Written as DNA, the CDR3 is TGTGCCAGCAGCACCACGGCCCGGGGGGCATACAATGAGCAGTTCTTC.

This sequence joins TRBV11-2 and TRBJ2-1; 9 nucleotides match TRBD2. The germline gives CDR1 SGHAT, CDR2 FQNNGV. This CDR3 contains 15 residues. Germline trimming cut 1 base from V and 4 bases from J; bases unmatched to any gene: 2. CDR3 in amino acids: CASSLGGRGYNEQFF. CDR3 DNA: TGTGCCAGCAGCTTAGGCGGGAGGGGGTACAATGAGCAGTTCTTC. The variable domain in full, completed from reference TRBV11-2 and TRBJ2-1, reads EAGVAQSPRYKIIEKRQSVAFWCNPISGHATLYWYQQILGQGPKLLIQFQNNGVVDDSQLPKDRFSAERLKGVDSTLKIQPAKLEDSAVYLCASSLGGRGYNEQFFGPGTRLTVL.

V gene TRBV19 combines with J gene TRBJ1-2, with no clear D. Germline V gene lookup returns CDR1 LNHDA and CDR2 SQIVND (reference sequence). CDR3 size: 15 residues. The germline V and J ends were trimmed by 3 bases and 2 bases, with 13 bases remaining between them. The CDR3 loop reads CASSIRREANYGYTF. DNA for the CDR3: TGTGCCAGTAGTATTAGGAGGGAGGCCAACTATGGCTACACCTTC.

The chain is built from TRBV12-3 or TRBV12-4 and TRBJ1-1, with a possible D match to TRBD1 (5 bases). The CDR3 is 12 residues long. V lost 3 bases, J lost 7 bases, and 9 bases lay in between. This CDR3 is CASSFSGIEAFF. As DNA, the CDR3 is TGTGCCAGCAGTTTCTCAGGGATTGAAGCTTTCTTT.

This chain joins TRBV11-3 and TRBJ2-1; the D gene could be TRBD1 or TRBD2 (5 bases each). Per germline, CDR1 SGHNT and CDR2 YENEEA. The CDR3 runs to 12 residues. V was shortened by 5 bases and J by 7 bases, with 9 bases between the two germline ends. In nucleotides, the CDR3 is TGTGCCAGCAGCAGGGACCGTAATGAGCAGTTCTTC. Amino acids: CASSRDRNEQFF.